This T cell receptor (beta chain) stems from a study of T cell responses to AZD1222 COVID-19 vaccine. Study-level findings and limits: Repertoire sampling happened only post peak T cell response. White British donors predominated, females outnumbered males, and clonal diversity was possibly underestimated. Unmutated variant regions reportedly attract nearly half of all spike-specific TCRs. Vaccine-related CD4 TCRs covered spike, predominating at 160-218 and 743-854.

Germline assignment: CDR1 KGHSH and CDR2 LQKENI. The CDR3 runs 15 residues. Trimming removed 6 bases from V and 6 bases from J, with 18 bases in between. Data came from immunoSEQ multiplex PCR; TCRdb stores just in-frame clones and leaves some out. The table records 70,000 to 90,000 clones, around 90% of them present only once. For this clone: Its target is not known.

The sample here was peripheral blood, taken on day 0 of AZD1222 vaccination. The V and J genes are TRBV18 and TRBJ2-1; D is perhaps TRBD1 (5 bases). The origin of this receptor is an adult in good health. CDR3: CASSTADQGLNEQFF. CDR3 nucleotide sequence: TGTGCCAGCTCTACAGCAGACCAGGGCCTCAATGAGCAGTTCTTC.